This T cell receptor (beta chain) was observed in a study of T cell repertoires in cytomegalovirus infection. Study summary: It was the public TCR beta signatures that indicated both CMV infection and matching HLA type.

Study-level points and caveats: Cumulative frequency of public TCR beta families picked out carriers of CMV plus the relevant HLA.

MiXCR, applied by TCRdb to the reads, yields one record per CDR3 protein. The sample shows around 800,000 distinct CDR3 sequences, about 30% of them seen only once. Concerning this clonotype itself: Antigen specificity is unknown.

Trimming took 0 bases from V and 4 from J, leaving 17 bases between them. The length of the CDR3 is 17 residues. Germline CDR1 reads SGDLS; CDR2 reads YYNGEE. The sequenced sample was cultured CD8+ T cells from PBMCs, obtained from culture after CMV antigen stimulation. The receptor was derived from a human donor in good health (CMV status not recorded). Some clones in this sample may be carry-over from other donors' samples. This chain uses TRBV9 with TRBJ1-5; D gene uncertain. In nucleotides, the CDR3 is TGTGCCAGCAGCGTAGGTGGGAACAGAGGTCCTAATCAGCCCCAGCATTTT. This encodes CASSVGGNRGPNQPQHF.